The 23 T cell receptor beta chains in this list originate from one sample, sequenced in a study of CD8 T cells in ankylosing spondylitis. TCRdb analysed the 5' RACE reads with MiXCR anew, one entry per CDR3 protein. This sample has fewer than 250,000 distinct CDR3 sequences, with about a quarter found just once. The sequenced sample consisted of blood, either unsorted or a sorted T cell fraction (not recorded which). The source of these receptors is a male donor with ankylosing spondylitis or in good health (not recorded which).

This clonotype was observed a few times. The rearrangement joins TRBV10-3 to TRBJ1-2; D is perhaps TRBD1 (6 bases). This CDR3 spans 14 amino acids. Trimming shortened V by 4 bases and J by 1 base, and 10 bases separated the two germline ends. CDR1 is ENHRY, CDR2 SYGVKD, per germline. CDR3 residues: CAISADRSNYGYTF. The CDR3 bases are TGTGCCATCAGTGCCGACAGGAGTAACTATGGCTACACCTTC.

There are a few counts of this clonotype. The V and J genes are TRBV15 and TRBJ1-1; 7 bases map to TRBD1. V shed 1 base, J shed 2 bases, and the junction held 10 bases outside the gene matches. Germline CDR1 and CDR2: LNHNV and YYDKDF (reference sequence). CDR3 length: 17 residues. CDR3 in amino acids: CATSRVFTGESNTEAFF. The CDR3 bases are TGTGCCACCAGCAGAGTATTCACAGGGGAATCTAACACTGAAGCTTTCTTT.

This clonotype was counted many times. The chain joins TRBV10-1 to TRBJ1-5; D is unresolved. Germline V gene sequence: CDR1 WNHNN, CDR2 SYGVQD (reference sequence). V was pared by 2 bases and J by 7 bases, with 6 bases between. The CDR3 runs to 12 residues. CDR3 loop: CASSEGEQPQHF. CDR3 coding DNA: TGCGCCAGCAGTGAGGGGGAACAGCCCCAGCATTTT.

Note on this clonotype: This sequence may be a read error, since a much larger clone differs from it by one base. The CDR3 DNA follows: TGTGCCATCACTCGGTCAGGGAACACCGGGGAGCTGTTTTTT. Translating it yields CAITRSGNTGELFF. The chain links TRBV10-3 to TRBJ2-2, with unresolved D. The CDR3 contains 14 residues. Germline values: CDR1 ENHRY, CDR2 SYGVKD. V dropped 7 bases and J dropped 1 base, with 10 bases sitting between them.

This clonotype has a count of ten or more. Mismatch with germline at one junction end may stem from a read error. The chain combines TRBV3-1 with TRBJ2-7; the D is unclear. Germline V gives CDR1 LGHDT, CDR2 YNNKEL (reference sequence). There are 14 residues in the CDR3. This CDR3 reads CASSQAKSRGMQTF. CDR3 coding DNA: TGTGCCAGCAGCCAAGCCAAGAGTCGCGGAATGCAAACCTTC.

This clonotype was found many times. This sequence joins TRBV9 and TRBJ2-1; the D gene could be TRBD1 or TRBD2 (5 bases each). The CDR3 is made up of 14 amino acids. Trimming cost V 4 bases and J 5 bases, with 13 bases left between them. Germline CDR1 reads SGDLS; CDR2 reads YYNGEE. The CDR3 coding sequence is TGTGCCAGCAGCCCGGGACGGAGAGACAATGAGCAGTTCTTC. Protein product: CASSPGRRDNEQFF.

About this clonotype: Given a much more abundant clone one base away, this may be a read error. The CDR3 end shows no conserved phenylalanine or tryptophan, and so a read error is likely. V gene TRBV20-1 combines with J gene TRBJ1-4; tentative D call: TRBD1 (5 bases). The V end lost 3 bases, the J end lost 7 bases, and 15 bases lay between the germline ends. The germline V gene encodes CDR1 DFQATT and CDR2 SNEGSKA (reference sequence). The CDR3 contains 14 residues. CDR3 in DNA: TGCAGTGCTAGTCTTGGGGGAAGAGGTGAAAAACTGTTTCTT. As protein: CSASLGGRGEKLFL.

This clonotype was picked up many times. This chain uses TRBV20-1 with TRBJ2-2; no clear D. The CDR3 is made up of 12 amino acids. Germline V gene data show CDR1 as DFQATT and CDR2 as SNEGSKA (reference sequence). V shed 3 bases and J shed 1 base, with 3 bases lying between them. The CDR3 nucleotides are TGCAGTGCTAGCTTGAACACCGGGGAGCTGTTTTTT. It encodes CSASLNTGELFF.

This clonotype was counted only a few times. This sequence joins TRBV5-1 and TRBJ2-6; D is possibly TRBD1 (6 bases). V lost 5 bases, J lost 1 base, and 10 bases lay in between. The germline V gene encodes CDR1 SGHRS and CDR2 YFSETQ. CDR3 length: 15 residues. The CDR3 sequence is CASREQGSGANVLTF. DNA for the CDR3: TGCGCCAGCAGGGAACAGGGTTCTGGGGCCAACGTCCTGACTTTC.

V and J are TRBV7-6 and TRBJ2-3; perhaps D is TRBD1 or TRBD2 (5 bases each). Trimming left V 5 bases short and J 5 bases short, with 14 bases between. CDR1 is SGHVS and CDR2 is FNYEAQ in the germline V gene. CDR3 length: 14 amino acids. CDR3 nucleotide sequence: TGTGCCAGCAGCACCCCGAGGGGTGGAGATACGCAGTATTTT. Encoded protein: CASSTPRGGDTQYF.

A single count supports this clonotype. The chain recombines TRBV6-5 with TRBJ2-7, with D possibly TRBD1 on 5 matching bases. The CDR3 spans 14 residues. CDR1 and CDR2 from the germline V gene are MNHEY and SVGAGI. Trimming removed 0 bases at V and 7 bases at J, with 13 bases between. The CDR3 sequence is CASSYSTASREQYF. The CDR3 region has the DNA TGTGCCAGCAGTTACTCGACAGCCTCACGTGAGCAGTACTTC.

The chain employs TRBV9 and TRBJ2-3; TRBD2 matches at 7 bases. The CDR3 is 15 amino acids. V lost 3 bases and J lost 4; bases outside the gene matches: 8. The germline CDR1 and CDR2 sequences are SGDLS and YYNGEE. CDR3 in DNA: TGTGCCAGCAGCGCCGCGAGCGGGGAATCAGATACGCAGTATTTT. This encodes CASSAASGESDTQYF. Using reference TRBV9 and TRBJ2-3 for the parts outside the CDR3, the full variable domain is DSGVTQTPKHLITATGQRVTLRCSPRSGDLSVYWYQQSLDQGLQFLIQYYNGEERAKGNILERFSAQQFPDLHSELNLSSLELGDSALYFCASSAASGESDTQYFGPGTRLTVL.

This clonotype was detected a few times. V and J are TRBV18 and TRBJ2-1, with 7 bases lining up with TRBD2. Germline lookup yields CDR1 KGHSH and CDR2 LQKENI. Germline trimming cut 3 bases from V and 9 bases from J; bases unmatched to any gene: 5. CDR3 size: 13 residues. The CDR3 sequence is CASSPGEGGEQFF. DNA for the CDR3: TGTGCCAGCTCACCTGGGGAGGGCGGTGAGCAGTTCTTC.

This chain links TRBV7-2 with TRBJ2-7; D might be TRBD2 (6 bases). The CDR3 extends over 14 amino acids. V was cut by 1 base and J by 3 bases, with 10 bases left in between. Germline CDR1 and CDR2: SGHTA and FQGNSA. CDR3 sequence (DNA): TGTGCCAGCAGCTTAGTATACGGGAGCTACGAGCAGTACTTC. This translates into CASSLVYGSYEQYF.

This clonotype was detected many times. The chain couples TRBV25-1 to TRBJ1-5; a weak D match, TRBD1 (5 bases). V gave up 1 base and J gave up 7 bases, with 11 bases separating them. CDR1 is MGHDK and CDR2 is SYGVNS in the germline V gene. This CDR3 has 14 residues. The CDR3 DNA sequence: TGTGCCAGCAGTGAATGGGGGTCTGGGCAGCCCCAGCATTTT. Encoded protein: CASSEWGSGQPQHF.

This clonotype was seen at least ten times. The chain employs TRBV27 and TRBJ2-7; D not certain. The CDR3 is 15 amino acids. Germline CDR1 MNHEY, CDR2 SMNVEV (reference sequence). The ends were cut back, 2 bases at V and 3 bases at J, with 14 bases in the middle. CDR3: CASSLQADYFYEQYF. The CDR3 region has the DNA TGTGCCAGCAGTTTACAGGCGGATTATTTCTACGAGCAGTACTTC.

The V and J genes are TRBV4-1 and TRBJ2-7, with 14 bases aligning to TRBD2. V lost 2 bases, J lost 5 bases, and 11 bases stayed unmatched. CDR1 is MGHRA, CDR2 YSYEKL, per germline. The CDR3 runs 18 residues. CDR3 sequence: CASSQTPRLAGGSHEQYF. Here the CDR3 DNA reads TGCGCCAGCAGCCAAACCCCTCGACTAGCGGGAGGGAGCCACGAGCAGTACTTC.

There are many counts of this clonotype. The chain employs TRBV3-1 and TRBJ2-5, with unresolved D. Germline CDR1 LGHDT, CDR2 YNNKEL (reference sequence). This CDR3 is 12 amino acids long. The germline V and J ends were trimmed by 4 bases and 5 bases, with 8 bases remaining between them. Here the CDR3 DNA reads TGTGCCAGCAGCCGATTAGGGGAGACCCAGTACTTC. The encoded protein is CASSRLGETQYF.

The genes are TRBV5-1 and TRBJ2-7, with 7 bases matching TRBD1. The trim removed 0 bases at V and 2 bases at J, leaving 2 bases unmatched. CDR3 length equals 14 residues. The germline V gene has CDR1 SGHRS and CDR2 YFSETQ. The CDR3 here is CASSLVDRAYEQYF. In nucleotides, the CDR3 is TGCGCCAGCAGCTTGGTTGACAGGGCCTACGAGCAGTACTTC.

The chain uses TRBV25-1 and TRBJ1-3; 9 bases agree with TRBD1. J lost 3 bases, V lost 3 bases, and 6 bases had no gene match. CDR3 size: 16 residues. Germline CDR1 MGHDK, CDR2 SYGVNS. The CDR3 region is CASSDPGTGFGNTIYF. CDR3 DNA: TGTGCCAGCAGTGACCCCGGGACAGGGTTTGGAAACACCATATATTTT.

This clonotype was counted ten times or more. CDR3 sequence reads: CASSPRTSGRDPREQFF. The CDR3, as DNA: TGTGCCAGCAGTCCCCGGACTAGCGGGAGGGACCCTAGAGAGCAGTTCTTC. The chain couples TRBV12-3 or TRBV12-4 to TRBJ2-1; TRBD2 aligns across 15 bases. This CDR3 spans 17 amino acids. Trimming at V came to 5 bases and at J to 10 bases, leaving 12 bases not matched to a gene.

This clonotype has only a few counts. The rearrangement links TRBV10-3 to TRBJ1-3; D remains ambiguous. The V end was cut by 4 bases, the J end by 2 bases, with 9 bases between. The CDR3 contains 14 residues. Germline V gene sequence: CDR1 ENHRY, CDR2 SYGVKD. CDR3 protein: CAISGALPGNTIYF. CDR3 coding DNA: TGTGCCATCAGTGGTGCACTCCCTGGAAACACCATATATTTT.

This clonotype has a count of ten or more. The chain carries TRBV18 and TRBJ1-4, with 8 bases matching TRBD1. J was trimmed by 8 bases and V by 3 bases; bases with no gene match: 8. The germline V gene encodes CDR1 KGHSH and CDR2 LQKENI. The CDR3 extends over 15 amino acids. CDR3 nucleotides: TGTGCCAGCTCACCCGACAGGGGTGGAAAGGAAAAACTGTTTTTT. As protein: CASSPDRGGKEKLFF.